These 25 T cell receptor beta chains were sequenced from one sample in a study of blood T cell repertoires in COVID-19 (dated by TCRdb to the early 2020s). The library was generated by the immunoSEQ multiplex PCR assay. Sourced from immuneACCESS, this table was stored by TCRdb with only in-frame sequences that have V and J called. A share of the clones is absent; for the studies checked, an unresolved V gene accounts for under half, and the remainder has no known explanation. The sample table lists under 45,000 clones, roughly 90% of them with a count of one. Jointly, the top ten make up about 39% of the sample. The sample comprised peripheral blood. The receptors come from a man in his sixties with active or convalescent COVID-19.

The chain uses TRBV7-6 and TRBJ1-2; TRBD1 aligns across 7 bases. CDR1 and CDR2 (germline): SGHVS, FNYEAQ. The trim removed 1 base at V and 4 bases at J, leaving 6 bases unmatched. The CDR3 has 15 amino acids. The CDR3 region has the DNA TGTGCCAGCAGCTTAGGAGGGGGCATAGGCTATGGCTACACCTTC. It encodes CASSLGGGIGYGYTF.

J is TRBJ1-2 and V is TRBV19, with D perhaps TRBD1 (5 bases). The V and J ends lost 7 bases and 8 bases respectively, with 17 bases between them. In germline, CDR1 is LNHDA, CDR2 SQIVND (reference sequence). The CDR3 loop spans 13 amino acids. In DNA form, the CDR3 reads TGTGCCAGTATTTCCCTCCAGGGCGGCGGCTACACCTTC. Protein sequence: CASISLQGGGYTF.

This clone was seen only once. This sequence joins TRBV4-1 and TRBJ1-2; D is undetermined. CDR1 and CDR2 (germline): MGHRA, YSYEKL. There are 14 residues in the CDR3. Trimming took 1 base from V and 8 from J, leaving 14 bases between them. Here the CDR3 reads CASSQVDSYGGYTF. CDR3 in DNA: TGCGCCAGCAGCCAAGTGGACTCCTATGGGGGCTACACCTTC.

CDR3 in amino acids: CASSRQDSGNTIYF. The CDR3 coding sequence is TGTGCCAGCTCACGACAGGACTCTGGAAACACCATATATTTT. This chain connects TRBV18 to TRBJ1-3, with D perhaps TRBD1 (6 bases). Germline V gene lookup returns CDR1 KGHSH and CDR2 LQKENI. The CDR3 is made up of 14 amino acids. V lost 4 bases to trimming and J lost 0 bases, with 7 bases between them.

The CDR3, as DNA: TGCGCCAGCAGCAGGGGGAGTCCCTACGAGCAGTACTTC. Its protein is CASSRGSPYEQYF. The chain employs TRBV10-2 and TRBJ2-7; 7 nucleotides line up with TRBD1. The V segment lost 6 bases and the J segment 2 bases; nucleotides outside the gene matches: 4. Germline CDR1 and CDR2: WSHSY and SAAADI. The CDR3 contains 13 residues.

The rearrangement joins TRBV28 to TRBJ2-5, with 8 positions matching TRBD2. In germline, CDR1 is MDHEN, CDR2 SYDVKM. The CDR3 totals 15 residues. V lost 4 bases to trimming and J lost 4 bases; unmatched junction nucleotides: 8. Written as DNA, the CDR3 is TGTGCCAGCAGTTCTAGCGGGCCTAAACGAGAGACCCAGTACTTC. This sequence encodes CASSSSGPKRETQYF. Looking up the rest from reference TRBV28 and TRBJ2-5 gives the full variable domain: DVKVTQSSRYLVKRTGEKVFLECVQDMDHENMFWYRQDPGLGLRLIYFSYDVKMKEKGDIPEGYSVSREKKERFSLILESASTNQTSMYLCASSSSGPKRETQYFGPGTRLLVL.

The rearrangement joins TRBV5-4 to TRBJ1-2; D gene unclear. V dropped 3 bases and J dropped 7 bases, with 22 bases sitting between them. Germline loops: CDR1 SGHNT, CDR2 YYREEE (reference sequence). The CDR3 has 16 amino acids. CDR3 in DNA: TGTGCCAGCAGCTGGAGTCTGTACGGGGAGGGAGCTGGCTACACCTTC. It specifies CASSWSLYGEGAGYTF.

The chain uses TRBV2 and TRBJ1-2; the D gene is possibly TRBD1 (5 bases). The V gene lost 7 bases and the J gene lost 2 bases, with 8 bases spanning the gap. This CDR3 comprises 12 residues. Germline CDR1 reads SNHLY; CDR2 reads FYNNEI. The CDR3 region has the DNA TGTGCCAGCATTCAGGGCAACTATGGCTACACCTTC. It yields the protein CASIQGNYGYTF. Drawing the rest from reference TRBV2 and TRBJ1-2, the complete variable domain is EPEVTQTPSHQVTQMGQEVILRCVPISNHLYFYWYRQILGQKVEFLVSFYNNEISEKSEIFDDQFSVERPDGSNFTLKIRSTKLEDSAMYFCASIQGNYGYTFGSGTRLTVV.

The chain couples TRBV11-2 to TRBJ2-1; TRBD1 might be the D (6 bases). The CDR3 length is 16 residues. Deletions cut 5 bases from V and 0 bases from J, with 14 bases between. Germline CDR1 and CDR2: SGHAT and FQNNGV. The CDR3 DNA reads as TGTGCCAGCAGCACCTACAGGGCGAGCTCCTACAATGAGCAGTTCTTC. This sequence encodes CASSTYRASSYNEQFF.

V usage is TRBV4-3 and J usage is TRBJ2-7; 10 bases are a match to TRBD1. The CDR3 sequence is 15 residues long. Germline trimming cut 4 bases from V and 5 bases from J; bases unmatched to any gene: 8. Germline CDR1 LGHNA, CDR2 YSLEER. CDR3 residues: CASSLTGTGDHEQYF. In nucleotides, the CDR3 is TGCGCCAGCAGCCTCACCGGGACAGGGGATCACGAGCAGTACTTC.

The CDR3 coding sequence is TGTGCCAGCTCACCACAAAGCATGGTAGAATCCTACGAGCAGTACTTC. It yields the protein CASSPQSMVESYEQYF. J is TRBJ2-7 and V is TRBV18; no clear D gene. CDR1 KGHSH and CDR2 LQKENI come from the germline V gene. Trimming shortened V by 1 base and J by 1 base, and 14 bases separated the two germline ends. The CDR3 length is 16 residues.

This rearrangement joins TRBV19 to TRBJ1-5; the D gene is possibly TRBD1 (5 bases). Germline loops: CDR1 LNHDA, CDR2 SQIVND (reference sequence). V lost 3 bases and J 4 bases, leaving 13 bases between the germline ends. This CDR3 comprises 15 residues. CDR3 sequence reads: CASSIRQGFNQPQHF. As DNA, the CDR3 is TGTGCCAGTAGTATTCGCCAGGGCTTTAATCAGCCCCAGCATTTT.

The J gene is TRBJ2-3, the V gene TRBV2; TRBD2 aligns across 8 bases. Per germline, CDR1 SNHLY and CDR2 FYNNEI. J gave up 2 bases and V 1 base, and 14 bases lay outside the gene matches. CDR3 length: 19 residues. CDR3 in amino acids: CASSEGWASGLTATDTQYF. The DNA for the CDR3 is TGTGCCAGCAGTGAAGGTTGGGCTAGCGGGCTTACAGCCACAGATACGCAGTATTTT.

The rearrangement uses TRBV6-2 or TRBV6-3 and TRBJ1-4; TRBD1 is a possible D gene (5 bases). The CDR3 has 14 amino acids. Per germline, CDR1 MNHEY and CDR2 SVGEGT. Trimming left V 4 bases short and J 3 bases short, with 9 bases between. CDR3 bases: TGTGCCAGCAGTTCCGGGACTGCTAATGAAAAACTGTTTTTT. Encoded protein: CASSSGTANEKLFF.

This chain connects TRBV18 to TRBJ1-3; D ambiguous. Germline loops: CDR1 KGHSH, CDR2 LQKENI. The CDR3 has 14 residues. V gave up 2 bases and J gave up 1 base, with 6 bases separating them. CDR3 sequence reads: CASSPTRSGNTIYF. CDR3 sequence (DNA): TGTGCCAGCTCACCAACCAGGTCTGGAAACACCATATATTTT.

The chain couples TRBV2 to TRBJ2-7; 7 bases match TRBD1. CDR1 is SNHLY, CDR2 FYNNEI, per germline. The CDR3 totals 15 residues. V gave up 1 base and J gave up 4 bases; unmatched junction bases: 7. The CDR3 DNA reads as TGTGCCAGCAGTGAAGGACAGGGACGGATTTACGAGCAGTACTTC. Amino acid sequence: CASSEGQGRIYEQYF.

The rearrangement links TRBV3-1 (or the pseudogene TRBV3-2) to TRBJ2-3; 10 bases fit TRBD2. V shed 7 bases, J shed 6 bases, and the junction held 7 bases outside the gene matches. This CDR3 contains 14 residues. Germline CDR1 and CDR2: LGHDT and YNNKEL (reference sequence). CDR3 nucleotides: TGTGCCAGCAAATCTAGCGGGGGTAGTGATACGCAGTATTTT. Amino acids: CASKSSGGSDTQYF.

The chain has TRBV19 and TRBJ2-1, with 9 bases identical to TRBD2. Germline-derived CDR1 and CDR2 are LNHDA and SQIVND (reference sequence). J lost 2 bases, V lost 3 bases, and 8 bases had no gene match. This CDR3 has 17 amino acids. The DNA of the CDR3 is TGTGCCAGTAGTATTTTTAGCGGGAGCGTTCCCTACAATGAGCAGTTCTTC. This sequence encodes CASSIFSGSVPYNEQFF.

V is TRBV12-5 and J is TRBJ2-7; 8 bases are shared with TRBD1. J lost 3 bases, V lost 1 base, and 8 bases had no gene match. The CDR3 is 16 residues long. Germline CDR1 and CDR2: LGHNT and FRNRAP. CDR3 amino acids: CASGLARTGHLYEQYF. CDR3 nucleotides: TGTGCTAGTGGTTTGGCAAGGACAGGGCATCTCTACGAGCAGTACTTC.

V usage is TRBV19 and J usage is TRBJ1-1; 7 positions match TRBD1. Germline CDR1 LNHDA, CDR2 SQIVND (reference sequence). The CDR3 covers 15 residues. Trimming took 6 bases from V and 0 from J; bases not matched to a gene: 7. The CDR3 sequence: CASRTHQGVNTEAFF. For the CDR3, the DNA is TGTGCCAGTAGGACCCATCAGGGGGTGAACACTGAAGCTTTCTTT.

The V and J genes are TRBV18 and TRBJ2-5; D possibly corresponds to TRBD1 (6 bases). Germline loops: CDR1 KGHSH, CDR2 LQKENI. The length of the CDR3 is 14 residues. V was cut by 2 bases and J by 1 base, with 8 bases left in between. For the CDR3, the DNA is TGTGCCAGCTCACCATTGGACAGCCAAGAGACCCAGTACTTC. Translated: CASSPLDSQETQYF.

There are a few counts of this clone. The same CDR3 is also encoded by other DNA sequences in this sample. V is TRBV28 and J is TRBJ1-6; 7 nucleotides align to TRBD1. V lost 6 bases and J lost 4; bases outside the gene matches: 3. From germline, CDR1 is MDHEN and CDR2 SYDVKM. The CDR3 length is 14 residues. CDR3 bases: TGTGCCAGCAGACCGGGACAGTATAATTCACCCCTCCACTTT. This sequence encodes CASRPGQYNSPLHF.

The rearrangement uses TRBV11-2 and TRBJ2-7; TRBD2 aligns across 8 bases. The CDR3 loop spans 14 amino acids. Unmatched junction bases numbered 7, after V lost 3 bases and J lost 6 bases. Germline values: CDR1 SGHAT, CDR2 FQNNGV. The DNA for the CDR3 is TGTGCCAGCAGCTTCACTAGCGGCGGGCTCGAGCAGTACTTC. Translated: CASSFTSGGLEQYF.

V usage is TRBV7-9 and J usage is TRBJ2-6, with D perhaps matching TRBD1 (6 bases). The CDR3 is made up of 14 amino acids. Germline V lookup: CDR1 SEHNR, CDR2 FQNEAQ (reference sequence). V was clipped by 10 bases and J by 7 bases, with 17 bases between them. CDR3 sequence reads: CAILGAAAANVLTF. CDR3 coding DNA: TGTGCCATCTTGGGGGCAGCCGCAGCCAACGTCCTGACTTTC.

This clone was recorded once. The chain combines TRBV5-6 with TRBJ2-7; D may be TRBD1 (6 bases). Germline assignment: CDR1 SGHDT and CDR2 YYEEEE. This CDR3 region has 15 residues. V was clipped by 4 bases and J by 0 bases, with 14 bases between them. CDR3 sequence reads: CASSVPGQLSYEQYF. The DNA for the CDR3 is TGTGCCAGCAGCGTCCCGGGACAACTCTCCTACGAGCAGTACTTC.